This passage covers 15 T cell receptor beta chains from one sample sequenced in a study of T cells in localized non-small cell lung cancer (dated by TCRdb to 2018 to 2021). The library came from the immunoSEQ multiplex PCR assay. TCRdb's version of the immuneACCESS table is confined to in-frame rearrangements and falls short of the full clone set. An unresolved V gene accounts for under half of the shortfall where checked; the remainder is of unknown origin. Here the sample has about 1,800 clones; roughly 35% occur a single time. About 9.7% of the sample is held by the ten biggest clonotypes. The specimen was lung tumor tissue, collected before any cancer treatment. These receptors all come from a female donor of 60 years or more with stage I lung adenocarcinoma.

The chain is built from TRBV11-3 and TRBJ2-2, with TRBD2 identical over 8 bases. Germline CDR1 reads SGHNT; CDR2 reads YENEEA. The junction had 18 bases not matched to a gene; V was cut back by 6 bases and J by 3 bases. There are 19 residues in the CDR3. The CDR3 here is CASRTRASGSLYDTGELFF. The DNA of the CDR3 is TGTGCCAGCAGGACGAGGGCTAGCGGGTCCCTGTACGACACCGGGGAGCTGTTTTTT.

The chain carries TRBV30 and TRBJ2-5; D is undetermined. Trimming left V 2 bases short and J 0 bases short, with 7 bases between. This CDR3 contains 13 residues. From germline, CDR1 is GTSNPN and CDR2 SVGIG (reference sequence). The CDR3 region has the DNA TGTGCCTGGAGTCGCGGCAACCAAGAGACCCAGTACTTC. Translating it yields CAWSRGNQETQYF.

Relative to its sample, this clone is medium-sized. V usage is TRBV11-3 and J usage is TRBJ2-7; 9 bases agree with TRBD1. Trimming cost V 5 bases and J 4 bases; bases outside gene matches: 6. Germline assignment: CDR1 SGHNT and CDR2 YENEEA. The CDR3 covers 14 residues. In nucleotides, the CDR3 is TGTGCCAGCAGCGTCCGGGACAGGGATTACGAGCAGTACTTC. It codes for CASSVRDRDYEQYF.

CDR3 DNA: TGTGCCAGTAGTATCCCTAGCGGGAGGGAACACAATGAGCAGTTCTTC. Translated: CASSIPSGREHNEQFF. The chain has TRBV19 and TRBJ2-1, with 12 bases fitting TRBD2. This CDR3 spans 16 amino acids. Germline V gene data show CDR1 as LNHDA and CDR2 as SQIVND (reference sequence). The junction had 5 bases not matched to a gene; V was cut back by 3 bases and J by 5 bases.

V usage is TRBV19 and J usage is TRBJ1-2; a possible D gene is TRBD1 (6 bases). The length of the CDR3 is 14 residues. Trimming shortened V by 4 bases and J by 8 bases, and 17 bases separated the two germline ends. Germline V gives CDR1 LNHDA, CDR2 SQIVND (reference sequence). CDR3 in DNA: TGTGCCAGTAGTACCCGGGACAAACCCGGCGGCTACACCTTC. This translates into CASSTRDKPGGYTF.

The chain recombines TRBV18 with TRBJ2-7; TRBD2 matches 7 bases. The germline CDR1 and CDR2 sequences are KGHSH and LQKENI. J gave up 3 bases and V 2 bases, and 10 bases lay outside the gene matches. The CDR3 spans 16 residues. The CDR3 DNA follows: TGTGCCAGCTCACCAGGCATCGGGAGGACTCTCTACGAGCAGTACTTC. Its translation: CASSPGIGRTLYEQYF.

This clone is labeled as medium-sized. The chain carries TRBV11-3 and TRBJ2-1; D ambiguous. The V and J ends lost 5 bases and 4 bases respectively, with 15 bases between them. The CDR3 is 15 residues long. Germline V gene data show CDR1 as SGHNT and CDR2 as YENEEA. The CDR3 sequence: CASSLDGKSYNEQFF. CDR3 sequence (DNA): TGTGCCAGCAGCCTGGACGGCAAGTCATACAATGAGCAGTTCTTC.

This clone occurred a few times. The V call is TRBV11-3, the J call TRBJ2-5; 8 bases align to TRBD1. The CDR3 covers 15 residues. Germline V lookup: CDR1 SGHNT, CDR2 YENEEA. Germline trimming cut 5 bases from V and 6 bases from J; bases unmatched to any gene: 11. The CDR3 spells CASSPADRVEKTQYF. The CDR3 coding sequence is TGTGCCAGCAGCCCAGCGGACAGGGTTGAAAAGACCCAGTACTTC.

The J gene is TRBJ2-1, the V gene TRBV10-1, with 13 bases fitting TRBD2. V was clipped by 3 bases and J by 9 bases; unmatched bases: 5. From germline, CDR1 is WNHNN and CDR2 SYGVQD (reference sequence). The CDR3 totals 15 residues. CDR3 sequence (DNA): TGCGCCAGCAGTGACAACGGACTAGCGGGAGTTGAGCAGTTCTTC. Amino acids: CASSDNGLAGVEQFF.

The gene calls are TRBV23-1 and TRBJ1-1; D gene unclear. TRBV23-1 is classed as an ORF, of uncertain function. The CDR3 runs to 14 residues. V lost 1 base and J lost 3, with 9 bases in between. CDR3 nucleotide sequence: TGCGCCAGCAGTCAATGGCCCCCGCACACTGAAGCTTTCTTT. This sequence encodes CASSQWPPHTEAFF.

Sample share makes this clone medium-sized (0.01 to 0.1%). The chain joins TRBV11-3 to TRBJ2-2; D ambiguous. This CDR3 is 15 amino acids long. The V gene lost 3 bases and the J gene lost 6 bases, with 14 bases spanning the gap. Germline-derived CDR1 and CDR2 are SGHNT and YENEEA. This CDR3 is CASSLGTLLAGELFF. CDR3 nucleotide sequence: TGTGCCAGCAGCTTGGGCACGCTCCTGGCCGGGGAGCTGTTTTTT. Together with reference TRBV11-3 and TRBJ2-2, the CDR3 gives the full variable domain: EAGVVQSPRYKIIEKKQPVAFWCNPISGHNTLYWYLQNLGQGPELLIRYENEEAVDDSQLPKDRFSAERLKGVDSTLKIQPAELGDSAVYLCASSLGTLLAGELFFGEGSRLTVL.

The rearrangement links TRBV30 to TRBJ1-1; possible D gene TRBD1, 5 bases. Trimming pared 5 bases from V and 6 bases from J, leaving 16 bases between. The CDR3 is 13 amino acids. From germline, CDR1 is GTSNPN and CDR2 SVGIG (reference sequence). CDR3 bases: TGTGCCTGGTCGGTAGAGTGGGGGGCTGAAGCTTTCTTT. This sequence encodes CAWSVEWGAEAFF.

V and J are TRBV19 and TRBJ2-1; possibly TRBD2 for D (5 bases). The CDR3 sequence is 16 residues long. Germline CDR1 is LNHDA and CDR2 is SQIVND (reference sequence). Trimming shortened V by 3 bases and J by 5 bases, and 17 bases separated the two germline ends. The CDR3 DNA follows: TGTGCCAGTAGTATCGGAGAATGGGAGTTTAACAATGAGCAGTTCTTC. This codes for CASSIGEWEFNNEQFF.

This chain joins TRBV30 and TRBJ2-5; a possible D gene is TRBD1 (6 bases). Germline V CDR1 and CDR2: GTSNPN, SVGIG (reference sequence). The V and J ends lost 5 bases and 4 bases respectively, with 17 bases between them. This CDR3 is built from 14 residues. The CDR3: CAWGLQGGPETQYF. DNA for the CDR3: TGTGCCTGGGGTCTACAGGGCGGTCCAGAGACCCAGTACTTC.

The rearrangement uses TRBV30 and TRBJ1-2, with D uncertain. Between the trimmed V and J ends, which lost 0 bases and 6 bases, there was a span of 8 bases. Germline loops: CDR1 GTSNPN, CDR2 SVGIG (reference sequence). CDR3 length equals 12 residues. CDR3 in amino acids: CAWSVSEHGYTF. The CDR3 DNA follows: TGTGCCTGGAGTGTATCCGAACATGGCTACACCTTC. Full variable domain (remainder filled in from reference TRBV30 and TRBJ1-2): SQTIHQWPATLVQPVGSPLSLECTVEGTSNPNLYWYRQAAGRGLQLLFYSVGIGQISSEVPQNLSASRPQDRQFILSSKKLLLSDSGFYLCAWSVSEHGYTFGSGTRLTVV.